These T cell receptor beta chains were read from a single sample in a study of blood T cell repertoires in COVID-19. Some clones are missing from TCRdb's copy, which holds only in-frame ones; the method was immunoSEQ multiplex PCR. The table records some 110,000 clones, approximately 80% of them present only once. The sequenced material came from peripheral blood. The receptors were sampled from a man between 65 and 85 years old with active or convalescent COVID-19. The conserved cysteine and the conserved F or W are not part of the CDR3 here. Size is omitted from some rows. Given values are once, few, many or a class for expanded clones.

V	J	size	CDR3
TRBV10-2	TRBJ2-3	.	ASSGRGSTDTQY
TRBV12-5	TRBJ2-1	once	ASLVAGTYNEQF
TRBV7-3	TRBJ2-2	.	ASSLAARGNTGELF
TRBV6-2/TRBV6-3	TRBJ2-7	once	ASSYRHPGVHEQY
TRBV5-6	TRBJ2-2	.	ASSFLGQGDTGELF
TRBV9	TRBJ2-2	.	ASSLLSGELF
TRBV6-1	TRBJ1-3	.	ASSDGASGNTIY
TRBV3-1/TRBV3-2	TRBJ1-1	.	ANREGGAGTEAF
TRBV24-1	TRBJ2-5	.	ATSETGTQQETQY
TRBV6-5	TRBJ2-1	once	ASRGGEQF
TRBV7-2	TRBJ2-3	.	ASSSGTTTDTQY
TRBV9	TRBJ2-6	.	ASSADRETGANVLT
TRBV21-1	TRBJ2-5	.	ASSKGLDKKEKETQY
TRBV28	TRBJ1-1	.	ASRNSGGPGTEAF
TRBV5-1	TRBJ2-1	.	ASSLFTSGDYNEQF
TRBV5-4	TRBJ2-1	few	ASSAGGAGRRDEQF
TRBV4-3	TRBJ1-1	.	ASSLERGGTEAF
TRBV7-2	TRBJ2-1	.	ASSFRGGGSFYNEQF
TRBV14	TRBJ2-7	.	ASSSIAGGPKY
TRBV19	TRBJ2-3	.	ASSIRTGATDTQY
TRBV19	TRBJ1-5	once	ASSVDSSNQPQH
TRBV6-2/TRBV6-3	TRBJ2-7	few	ASSDRGPYEQY
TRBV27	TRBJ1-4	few	ASPDRMI
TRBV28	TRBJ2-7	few	ASSLGRGQGYEQY
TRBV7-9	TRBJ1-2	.	ASSLDGTGGRMYGYT
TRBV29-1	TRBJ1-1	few	SGTSSTGGTEAF
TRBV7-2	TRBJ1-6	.	ASSLGTGQGFDNSPLH
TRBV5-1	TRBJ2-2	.	ASSFGGNTGELF
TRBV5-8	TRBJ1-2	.	ASSVTQNYGYT
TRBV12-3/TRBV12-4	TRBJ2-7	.	ASSLNTREQY
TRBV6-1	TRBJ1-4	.	ASSETREAVRTVGKLF
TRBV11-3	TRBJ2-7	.	ASSWGTGGAFYEQY
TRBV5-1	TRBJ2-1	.	ASSLQGNEQF
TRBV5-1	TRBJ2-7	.	ASSLGGSSSYEQY
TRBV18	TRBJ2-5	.	ASSPRRTGAQETQY
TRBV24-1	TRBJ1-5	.	ATSRAGGEGQPQH
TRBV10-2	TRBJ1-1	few	ASSESAGGVNTEAF
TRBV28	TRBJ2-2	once	ASSLLDRDTGELF
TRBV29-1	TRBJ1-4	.	SGGQGSEKLF
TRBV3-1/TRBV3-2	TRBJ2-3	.	ASSQGLAGGLSSDTQY
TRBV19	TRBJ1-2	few	ASSTSEGARGYT
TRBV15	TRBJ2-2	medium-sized	ATSRGGYTGELF
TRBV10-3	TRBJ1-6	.	AISMDRDGNSPLH
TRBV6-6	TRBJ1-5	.	ATGGGSQPQH
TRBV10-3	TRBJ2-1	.	AISDNRALYNEQF
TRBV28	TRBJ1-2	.	ASSLWGQGHGYT
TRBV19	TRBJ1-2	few	ASSADGGYGYT
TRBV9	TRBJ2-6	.	ASSVEAGQGSNVLT
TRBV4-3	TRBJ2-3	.	ASSPRLAGGRTITDTQY
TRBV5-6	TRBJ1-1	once	ASSFTREGRGNTEAF
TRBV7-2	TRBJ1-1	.	ASSPPTGLAEAF
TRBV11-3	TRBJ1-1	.	ASSLGTRQTEAF